The present TCR beta chain was sequenced within a study of cytomegalovirus exposure and HLA in healthy donors. With 60 Vbeta and 13 Jbeta primers, the PCR was carried out. Only in-frame clones appear in the TCRdb table, and some are missing; sequencing was by immunoSEQ multiplex PCR. The sample lists some 150,000 clones; approximately 10% were seen once. In regard to this clone: Its antigen is undetermined.

Findings and caveats of the study: There were some 150 TCR beta chains listed as cytomegalovirus-associated. CMV serostatus alone was available as immune exposure information. Later analysis indicated greater clonal expansion among HLA-associated TCR beta chains than among equally common other chains. Exclusion as indistinguishable affected some V segments, including TRBV6-2 and TRBV6-3.

The CDR3 length is 16 residues. The germline V gene has CDR1 MNHNY and CDR2 SVGAGI (reference sequence). Germline trimming cut 6 bases from V and 8 bases from J; bases unmatched to any gene: 10. The sample taken for sequencing was PBMCs. The clonotype was recovered from a middle-aged woman in good health and CMV-seropositive. This chain connects TRBV6-6 to TRBJ1-6; 10 bases align to TRBD1. CDR3 in DNA: TGTGCCAGCAGACTGACAGGGGGCGCGACAGATTCACCCCTCCACTTT. Residues: CASRLTGGATDSPLHF.